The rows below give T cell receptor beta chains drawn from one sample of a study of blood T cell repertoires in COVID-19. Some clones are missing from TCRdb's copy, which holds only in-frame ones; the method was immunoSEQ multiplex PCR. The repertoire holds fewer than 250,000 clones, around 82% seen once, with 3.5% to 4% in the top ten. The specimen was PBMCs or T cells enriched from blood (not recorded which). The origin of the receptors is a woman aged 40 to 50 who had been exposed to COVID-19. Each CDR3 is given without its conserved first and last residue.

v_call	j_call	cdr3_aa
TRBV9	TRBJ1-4	ASSLGTQAGEKLF
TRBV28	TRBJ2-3	ASKRGQGATDTQY
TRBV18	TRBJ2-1	ASSPGGRSSYNEQF
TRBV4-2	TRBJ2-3	ASSQVTTGADTQY
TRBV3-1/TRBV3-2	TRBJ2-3	ASSQDGGGDTQY
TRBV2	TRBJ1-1	ASSEFSSGVGGGEAF
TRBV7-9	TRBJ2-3	ASSLRDRGPDTQY
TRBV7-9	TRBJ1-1	ASSLDTTNTEAF
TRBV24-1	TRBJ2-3	ATSDPDRATDTQY
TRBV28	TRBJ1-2	ASSPGYGGYGYT
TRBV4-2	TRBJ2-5	ASSQIGTSQETQY
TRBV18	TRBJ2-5	ASSRQTQETQY
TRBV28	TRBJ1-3	ASSLTGAGNTIY
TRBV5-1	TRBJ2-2	ASRPTGRGNTGELF
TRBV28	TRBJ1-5	ASRSTVYSNQPQH
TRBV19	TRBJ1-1	ASRNRANTEAF
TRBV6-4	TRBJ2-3	ASSDSPVFGGLPQY
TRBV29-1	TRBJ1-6	SARGPIRISPLH
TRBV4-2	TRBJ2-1	ASSHPSGGPSNEQF
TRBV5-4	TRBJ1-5	ASSLGGQLNQPQH
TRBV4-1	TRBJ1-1	ASSLGPNLRGLSEAF
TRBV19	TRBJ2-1	ASRPRGDYNEQF
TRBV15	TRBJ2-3	ATSPRDRSTDTQY
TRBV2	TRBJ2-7	ASSQELGRPYEQY
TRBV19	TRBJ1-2	ASSQTGKYGYT
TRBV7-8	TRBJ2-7	ASSLVGGGPNEQY
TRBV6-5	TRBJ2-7	ATGLAGGRSYEQY
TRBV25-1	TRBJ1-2	ASSVGQAYGYT
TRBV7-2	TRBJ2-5	ASSSWTRVQETQY
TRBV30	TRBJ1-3	AWSSTAHSGNTIY
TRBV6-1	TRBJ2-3	ASSDRGLALGTDTQY
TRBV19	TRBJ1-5	ASSSFGSRGMGNQPQH
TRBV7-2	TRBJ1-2	ASSSPGQGAGYGYT
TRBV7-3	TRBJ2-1	ASSLNTGQGEQF
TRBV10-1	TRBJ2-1	ASSEDLTSGGRGRQF
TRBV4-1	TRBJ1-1	ASSQVHSEASEAF
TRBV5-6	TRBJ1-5	ASSLASGASKPQH
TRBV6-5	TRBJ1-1	ASSISPLGVEAF
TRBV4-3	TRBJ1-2	ASSHREGGRGDGYT
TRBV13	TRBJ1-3	ASSRSGNTIY
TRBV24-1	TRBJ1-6	ATSEGWTGSPLH
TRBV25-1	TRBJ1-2	ASSDLGGRGWYGYT
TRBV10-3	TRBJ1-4	AIRDPGGADEKLF
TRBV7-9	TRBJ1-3	ASIPTAGNTIY
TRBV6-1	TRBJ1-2	ASSEAQGSGYT
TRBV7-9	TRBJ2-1	ASSPPGTEHNEQF
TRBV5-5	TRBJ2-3	ASSPRGSGDTQY
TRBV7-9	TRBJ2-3	ASSLVAGLKY
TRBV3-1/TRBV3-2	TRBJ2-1	ASSHKGASGGAHEQF
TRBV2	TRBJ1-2	ASSRPGSVGYGYT
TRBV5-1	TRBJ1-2	ASSLGELYGYT
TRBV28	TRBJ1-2	ASSLLHPDRGGGYT
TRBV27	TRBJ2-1	ASSSTSGGSSSYNEQF
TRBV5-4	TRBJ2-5	ASSPGGQIQETQY
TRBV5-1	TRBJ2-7	ASSPATVFSYEQY
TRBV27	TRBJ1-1	ASIQRGSLTTEAF
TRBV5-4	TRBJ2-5	ASSLGSRGANRETQY
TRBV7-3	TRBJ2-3	ASSPPPWEPRGDTQY
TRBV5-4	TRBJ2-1	ASTWGGGINNEQF
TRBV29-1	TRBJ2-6	SVDFAGMSGANVLT